This entry lists 2 T cell receptor beta chains sequenced from one sample in a study of blood T cells in healthy people across ages (dated by TCRdb to the mid-2010s). The protocol used for the library was 5' RACE. Sequencing was performed on an Illumina HiSeq 2500. The second PCR ran for roughly 7 to 11 cycles and used a J-beta primer mix along with a sample-barcoded 5' primer. Starting from the raw public reads, TCRdb applied fastp trimming at Q25, assembled clones with MiXCR and retained in-frame beta chains. Every entry covers one CDR3 protein and lists the most common genes and DNA from its rows. The sample data list roughly 800,000 distinct CDR3 sequences, and 58% of these were observed just once. 20% to 25% of the sample is held by the ten biggest clonotypes. The sequenced sample consisted of blood. All receptors derive from a young man in good health.

CDR3 nucleotides: TGTGCCAGCAGCTTGGATCGTTCGGCGTCTGAGCAGTTCTTC. Translated, it gives CASSLDRSASEQFF. This chain links TRBV5-6 with TRBJ2-1; D is uncertain. Germline V gives CDR1 SGHDT, CDR2 YYEEEE. The CDR3 runs to 14 residues. Trimming removed 0 bases at V and 9 bases at J, with 13 bases between.

This clonotype showed up just a few times. The CDR3 sequence: CASSLEDLGTQYF. The CDR3 DNA sequence: TGCGCCAGCAGCTTGGAGGACTTAGGGACCCAGTACTTC. The chain joins TRBV5-1 to TRBJ2-5; D is perhaps TRBD2 (5 bases). Germline V gives CDR1 SGHRS, CDR2 YFSETQ. V shed 0 bases and J shed 7 bases, with 10 bases lying between them. The CDR3 runs 13 residues.